A selection of T cell receptor beta chains follows, all from one sample in a study of T cell responses to AZD1222 COVID-19 vaccine. Libraries were prepared by immunoSEQ multiplex PCR; TCRdb keeps only in-frame clonotypes and omits some of them. In the table there are over 150,000 clones, 75% to 90% of which are singletons. Sequenced here: peripheral blood, sampled on day 0 of AZD1222 vaccination. Receptor source: an adult in good health. CDR3s include the opening cysteine and the closing phenylalanine or tryptophan. The order of the fields is clone size, V gene, J gene, CDR3 protein. Rows may omit the clone size; those that give it use once, few, many or a size class.

clone_size: -
v_call: TRBV27
j_call: TRBJ2-7
cdr3_aa: CASSSHTSYEQYF

clone_size: once
v_call: TRBV19
j_call: TRBJ2-7
cdr3_aa: CASSIAGVGGEQYF

clone_size: once
v_call: TRBV9
j_call: TRBJ1-4
cdr3_aa: CASSVFQGANEKLFF

clone_size: medium-sized
v_call: TRBV7-2
j_call: TRBJ1-2
cdr3_aa: CASSHRGLEFYGYTF

clone_size: -
v_call: TRBV11-2
j_call: TRBJ2-2
cdr3_aa: CASSLGTLSGELFF

clone_size: -
v_call: TRBV25-1
j_call: TRBJ2-1
cdr3_aa: CASSELGGKISEQFF

clone_size: -
v_call: TRBV15
j_call: TRBJ2-4
cdr3_aa: CATSRDRIGVAKNIQYF

clone_size: -
v_call: TRBV6-5
j_call: TRBJ1-1
cdr3_aa: CASSSTLNTEAFF

clone_size: -
v_call: TRBV28
j_call: TRBJ1-5
cdr3_aa: CASYRWRETVYSNQPQHF

clone_size: -
v_call: TRBV6-5
j_call: TRBJ1-1
cdr3_aa: CASRRPDRTEAFF

clone_size: -
v_call: TRBV10-1
j_call: TRBJ1-1
cdr3_aa: CASSEDRWLAFF

clone_size: -
v_call: TRBV6-5
j_call: TRBJ1-1
cdr3_aa: CASSKLGTANTEAFF

clone_size: few
v_call: TRBV11-2
j_call: TRBJ1-3
cdr3_aa: CASSLVAAGNTIYF

clone_size: -
v_call: TRBV7-9
j_call: TRBJ2-7
cdr3_aa: CASSPRGASGAGTYEQYF

clone_size: -
v_call: TRBV5-1
j_call: TRBJ2-7
cdr3_aa: CASSAGGRAHSYEQYF

clone_size: -
v_call: TRBV7-9
j_call: TRBJ2-2
cdr3_aa: CASSFLHGREVTGELFF

clone_size: -
v_call: TRBV5-6
j_call: TRBJ1-2
cdr3_aa: CASSLRDRPLYGYTF

clone_size: -
v_call: TRBV11-1
j_call: TRBJ2-4
cdr3_aa: CASSLATSGVAKNIQYF

clone_size: -
v_call: TRBV28
j_call: TRBJ2-2
cdr3_aa: CASSGARASGRSTGELFF

clone_size: -
v_call: TRBV30
j_call: TRBJ2-7
cdr3_aa: CAWRRTVYEQYF

clone_size: -
v_call: TRBV9
j_call: TRBJ2-1
cdr3_aa: CASSVNPYNEQFF

clone_size: -
v_call: TRBV27
j_call: TRBJ1-5
cdr3_aa: CASSFWGQPQHF

clone_size: -
v_call: TRBV11-2
j_call: TRBJ1-2
cdr3_aa: CASSLTNTHNYGYTF

clone_size: -
v_call: TRBV6-5
j_call: TRBJ2-1
cdr3_aa: CASSYSGARYNEQFF

clone_size: -
v_call: TRBV2
j_call: TRBJ1-1
cdr3_aa: CASSEVQGAVGLRNTEAFF